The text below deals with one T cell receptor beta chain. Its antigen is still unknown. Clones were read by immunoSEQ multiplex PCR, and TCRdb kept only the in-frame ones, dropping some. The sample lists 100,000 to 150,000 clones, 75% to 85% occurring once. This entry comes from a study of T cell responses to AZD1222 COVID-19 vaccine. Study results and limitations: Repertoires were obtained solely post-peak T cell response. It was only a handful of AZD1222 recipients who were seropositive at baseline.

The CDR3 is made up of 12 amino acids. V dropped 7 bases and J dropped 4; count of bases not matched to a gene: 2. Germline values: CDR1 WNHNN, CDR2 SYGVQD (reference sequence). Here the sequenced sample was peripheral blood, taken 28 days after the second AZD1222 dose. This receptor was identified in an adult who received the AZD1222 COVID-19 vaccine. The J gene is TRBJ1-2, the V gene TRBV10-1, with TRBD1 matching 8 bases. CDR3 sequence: CASTGTGYGYTF. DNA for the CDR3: TGCGCCAGCACTGGGACAGGCTATGGCTACACCTTC.